The source of this TCR beta chain is a study of blood T cell repertoires in COVID-19. Looking at the study overall: Samples representing acute and convalescent COVID-19 were sourced from the United States, Italy and Spain.

CDR3 length: 15 residues. Germline CDR1 is MGHRA and CDR2 is YSYEKL. V was trimmed by 1 base and J by 1 base, leaving 10 bases between them. This table comes from immunoSEQ multiplex PCR, and its TCRdb copy is limited to in-frame clones, with some not included. Seen here are approximately 210,000 clones, 70% to 90% observed once, and the top ten hold 2% to 3%. The rearrangement uses TRBV4-1 and TRBJ2-5, with D uncertain. Sequencing was done on a sample of peripheral blood. The sequence was collected from a woman aged 65 to 85 with active or convalescent COVID-19. As DNA, the CDR3 is TGCGCCAGCAGCCAAGCGGCTACAGCCCAAGAGACCCAGTACTTC. This gives the protein CASSQAATAQETQYF.